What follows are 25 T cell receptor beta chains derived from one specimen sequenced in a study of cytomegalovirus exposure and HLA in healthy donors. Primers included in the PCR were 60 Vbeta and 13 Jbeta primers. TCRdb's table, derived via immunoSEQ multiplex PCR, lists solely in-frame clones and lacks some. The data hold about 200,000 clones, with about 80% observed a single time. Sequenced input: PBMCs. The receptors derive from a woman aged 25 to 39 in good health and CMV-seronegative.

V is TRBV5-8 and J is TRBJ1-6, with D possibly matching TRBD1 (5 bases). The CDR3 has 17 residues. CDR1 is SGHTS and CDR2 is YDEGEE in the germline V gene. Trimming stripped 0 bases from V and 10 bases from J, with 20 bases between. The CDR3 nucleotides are TGTGCCAGCAGCTTGGGTCGGGGGTACGGATTTGAGTCACCCCTCCACTTT. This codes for CASSLGRGYGFESPLHF.

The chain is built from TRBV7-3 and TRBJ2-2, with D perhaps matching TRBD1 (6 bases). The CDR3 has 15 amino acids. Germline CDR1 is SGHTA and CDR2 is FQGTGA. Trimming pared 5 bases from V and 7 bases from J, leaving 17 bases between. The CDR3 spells CASSPLGQGSGELFF. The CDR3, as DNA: TGTGCCAGCAGCCCACTTGGGCAGGGGAGCGGGGAGCTGTTTTTT.

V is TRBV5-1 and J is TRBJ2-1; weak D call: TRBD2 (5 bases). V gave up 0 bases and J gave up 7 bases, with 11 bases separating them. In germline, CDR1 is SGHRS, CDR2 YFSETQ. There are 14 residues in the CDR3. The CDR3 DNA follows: TGCGCCAGCAGCTTGGGAGGGCCCCCGAATGAGCAGTTCTTC. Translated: CASSLGGPPNEQFF.

CDR3 sequence: CASREVNTEAFF. CDR3 in DNA: TGTGCCAGCAGGGAGGTGAACACTGAAGCTTTCTTT. V and J are TRBV28 and TRBJ1-1; D remains unclear. Germline values: CDR1 MDHEN, CDR2 SYDVKM. The CDR3 is 12 residues long. Trimming took off 6 bases at V and 0 bases at J, with 5 bases between the two ends. The full variable domain, completed using reference TRBV28 and TRBJ1-1, is DVKVTQSSRYLVKRTGEKVFLECVQDMDHENMFWYRQDPGLGLRLIYFSYDVKMKEKGDIPEGYSVSREKKERFSLILESASTNQTSMYLCASREVNTEAFFGQGTRLTVV.

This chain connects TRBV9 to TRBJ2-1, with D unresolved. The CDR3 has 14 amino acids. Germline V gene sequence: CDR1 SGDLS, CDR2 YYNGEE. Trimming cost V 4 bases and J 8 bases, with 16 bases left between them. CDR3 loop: CASSPGPLRDEQFF. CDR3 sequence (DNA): TGTGCCAGCAGCCCTGGTCCGTTACGAGATGAGCAGTTCTTC.

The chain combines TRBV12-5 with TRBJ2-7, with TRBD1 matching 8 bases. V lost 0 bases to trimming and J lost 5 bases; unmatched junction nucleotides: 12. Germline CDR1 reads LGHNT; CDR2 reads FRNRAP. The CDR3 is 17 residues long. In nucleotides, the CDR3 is TGTGCTAGTGGTTTGGTAATCAGCTGGACAGGGTCGGACGAGCAGTACTTC. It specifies CASGLVISWTGSDEQYF.

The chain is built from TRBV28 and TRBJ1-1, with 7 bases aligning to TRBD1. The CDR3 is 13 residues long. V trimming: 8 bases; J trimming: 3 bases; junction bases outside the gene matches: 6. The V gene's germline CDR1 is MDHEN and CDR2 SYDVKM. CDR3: CASLQQGYTEAFF. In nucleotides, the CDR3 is TGTGCCAGCCTTCAACAGGGGTACACTGAAGCTTTCTTT.

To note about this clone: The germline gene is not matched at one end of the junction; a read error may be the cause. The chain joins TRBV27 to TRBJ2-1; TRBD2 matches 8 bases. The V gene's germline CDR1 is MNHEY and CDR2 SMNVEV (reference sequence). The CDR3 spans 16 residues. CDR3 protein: CASSLSLAGSNNEQFF. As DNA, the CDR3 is TGTGCCAGCAGTTTATCTCTAGCGGGCTCCAACAATGAGCAGTTCTTC.

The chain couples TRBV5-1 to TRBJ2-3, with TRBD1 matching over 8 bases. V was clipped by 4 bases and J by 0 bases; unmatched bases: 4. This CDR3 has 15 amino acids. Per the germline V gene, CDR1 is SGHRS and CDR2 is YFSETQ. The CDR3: CASSPGQGSTDTQYF. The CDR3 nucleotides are TGCGCCAGCAGCCCTGGACAGGGAAGCACAGATACGCAGTATTTT.

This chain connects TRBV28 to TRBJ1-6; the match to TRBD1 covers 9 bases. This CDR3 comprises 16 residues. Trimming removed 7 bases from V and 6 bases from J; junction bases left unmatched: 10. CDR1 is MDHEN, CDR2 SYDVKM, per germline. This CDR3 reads CASTPLGQGVNSPLHF. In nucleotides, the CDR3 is TGTGCCAGCACCCCACTGGGACAGGGAGTTAATTCACCCCTCCACTTT.

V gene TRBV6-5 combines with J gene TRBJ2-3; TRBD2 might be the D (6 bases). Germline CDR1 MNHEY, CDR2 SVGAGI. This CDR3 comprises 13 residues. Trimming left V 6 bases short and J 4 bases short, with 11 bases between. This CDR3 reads CASRTSGADTQYF. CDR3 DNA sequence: TGTGCCAGCAGGACGTCGGGGGCAGATACGCAGTATTTT.

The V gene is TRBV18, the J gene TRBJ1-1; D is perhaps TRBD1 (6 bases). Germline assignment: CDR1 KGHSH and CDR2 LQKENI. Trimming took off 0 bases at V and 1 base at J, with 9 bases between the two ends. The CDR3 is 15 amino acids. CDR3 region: CASSPPGHKNTEAFF. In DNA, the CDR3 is TGTGCCAGCTCACCACCGGGACATAAGAACACTGAAGCTTTCTTT.

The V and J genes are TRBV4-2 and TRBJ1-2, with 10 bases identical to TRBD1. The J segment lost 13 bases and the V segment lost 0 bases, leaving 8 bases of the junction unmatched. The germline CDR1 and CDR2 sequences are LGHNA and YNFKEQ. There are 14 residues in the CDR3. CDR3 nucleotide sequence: TGTGCCAGCAGCCAAGATGACAGGGGGCCCACTGCCACCTTC. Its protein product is CASSQDDRGPTATF.

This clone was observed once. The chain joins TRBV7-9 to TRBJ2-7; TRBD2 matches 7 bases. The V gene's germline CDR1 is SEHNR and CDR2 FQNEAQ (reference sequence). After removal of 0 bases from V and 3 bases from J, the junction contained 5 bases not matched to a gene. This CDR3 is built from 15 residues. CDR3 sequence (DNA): TGTGCCAGCAGCTTAGCGGCTAGCGGTGGCTACGAGCAGTACTTC. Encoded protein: CASSLAASGGYEQYF.

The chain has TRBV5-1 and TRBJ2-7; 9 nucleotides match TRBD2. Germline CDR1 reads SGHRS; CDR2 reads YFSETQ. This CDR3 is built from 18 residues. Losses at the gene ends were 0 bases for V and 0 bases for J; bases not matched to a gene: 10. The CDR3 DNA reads TGCGCCAGCAGCTTGGTGAGGACGCGGGGGGGCAGCTCCTACGAGCAGTACTTC. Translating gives CASSLVRTRGGSSYEQYF.

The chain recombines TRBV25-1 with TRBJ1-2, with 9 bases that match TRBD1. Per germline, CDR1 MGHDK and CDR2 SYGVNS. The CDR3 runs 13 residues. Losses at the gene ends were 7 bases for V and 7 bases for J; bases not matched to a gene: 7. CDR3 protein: CASTRTGDGGYTF. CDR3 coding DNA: TGTGCCAGCACCCGGACAGGGGATGGTGGCTACACCTTC.

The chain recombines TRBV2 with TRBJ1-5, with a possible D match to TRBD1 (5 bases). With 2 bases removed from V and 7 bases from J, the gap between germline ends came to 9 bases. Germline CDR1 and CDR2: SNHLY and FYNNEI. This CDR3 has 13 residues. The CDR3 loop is CASSEYRGQPQHF. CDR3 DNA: TGTGCCAGCAGTGAATATAGGGGACAGCCCCAGCATTTT.

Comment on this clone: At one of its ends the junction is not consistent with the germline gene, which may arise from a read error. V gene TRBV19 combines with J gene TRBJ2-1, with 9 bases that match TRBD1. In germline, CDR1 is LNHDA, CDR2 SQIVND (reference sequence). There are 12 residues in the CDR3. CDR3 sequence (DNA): TGTGCCAGTAGTATAGGGGGACAGGGCTCTCTCTTC. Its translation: CASSIGGQGSLF.

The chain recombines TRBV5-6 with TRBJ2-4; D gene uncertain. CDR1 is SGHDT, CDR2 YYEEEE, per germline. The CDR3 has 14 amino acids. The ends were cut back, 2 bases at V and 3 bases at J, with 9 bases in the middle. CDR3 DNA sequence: TGTGCCAGCAGCTTCTTAGATGGCAAAAACATTCAGTACTTC. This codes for CASSFLDGKNIQYF.

Here the CDR3 reads CASSGVDRGPYNEQFF. The CDR3 DNA is TGCGCCAGCAGTGGGGTGGACAGGGGGCCCTACAATGAGCAGTTCTTC. The chain links TRBV10-1 to TRBJ2-1; 11 bases align to TRBD1. Germline-derived CDR1 and CDR2 are WNHNN and SYGVQD (reference sequence). V lost 4 bases and J lost 2; bases outside the gene matches: 4. The CDR3 runs to 16 residues.

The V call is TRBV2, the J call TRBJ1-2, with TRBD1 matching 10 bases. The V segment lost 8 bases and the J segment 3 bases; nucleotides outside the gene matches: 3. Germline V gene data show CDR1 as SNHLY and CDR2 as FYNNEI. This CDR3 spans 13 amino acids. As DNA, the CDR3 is TGTGCCAGCGGGACAGGGGATCACTATGGCTACACCTTC. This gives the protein CASGTGDHYGYTF. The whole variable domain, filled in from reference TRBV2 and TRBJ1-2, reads EPEVTQTPSHQVTQMGQEVILRCVPISNHLYFYWYRQILGQKVEFLVSFYNNEISEKSEIFDDQFSVERPDGSNFTLKIRSTKLEDSAMYFCASGTGDHYGYTFGSGTRLTVV.

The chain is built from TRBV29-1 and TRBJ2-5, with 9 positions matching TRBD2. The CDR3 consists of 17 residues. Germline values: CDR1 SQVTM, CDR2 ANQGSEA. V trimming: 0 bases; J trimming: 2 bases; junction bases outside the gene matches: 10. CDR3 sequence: CSVEERGGYLIQETQYF. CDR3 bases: TGCAGCGTTGAAGAGCGGGGGGGGTATTTAATACAAGAGACCCAGTACTTC.

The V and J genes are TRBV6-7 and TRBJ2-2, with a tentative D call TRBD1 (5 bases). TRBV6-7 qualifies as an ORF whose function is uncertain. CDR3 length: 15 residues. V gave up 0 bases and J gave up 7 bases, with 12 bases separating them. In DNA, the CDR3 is TGTGCCAGCAGTTACTCGGCCAGGGTATACGGGGAGCTGTTTTTT. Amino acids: CASSYSARVYGELFF.

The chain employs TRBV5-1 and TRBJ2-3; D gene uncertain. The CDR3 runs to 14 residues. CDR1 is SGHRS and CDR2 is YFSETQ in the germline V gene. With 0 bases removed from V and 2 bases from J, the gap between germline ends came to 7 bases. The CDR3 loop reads CASSLGLTTDTQYF. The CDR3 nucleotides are TGCGCCAGCAGCTTGGGGCTTACCACAGATACGCAGTATTTT.

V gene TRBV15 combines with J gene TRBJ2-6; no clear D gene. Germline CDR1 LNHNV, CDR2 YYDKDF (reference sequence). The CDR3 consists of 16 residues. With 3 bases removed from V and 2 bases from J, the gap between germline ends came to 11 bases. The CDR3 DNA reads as TGTGCCACCAGCAGTGACGGTGCGGCTGGGGCCAACGTCCTGACTTTC. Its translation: CATSSDGAAGANVLTF.